The rows below give T cell receptor beta chains drawn from one sample of a study of T cell responses to AZD1222 COVID-19 vaccine. Profiling relied on immunoSEQ multiplex PCR, and the TCRdb table lists in-frame clones only, not all of them. The sample carries some 97,000 clones, around nine tenths recorded once. This specimen was peripheral blood, taken on day 0 of AZD1222 vaccination. These receptor sequences come from an adult in good health. Each CDR3 is given with its conserved first and last residue. Fields, in order: V gene, D gene, CDR3 length, clone size, J gene, CDR3 DNA, CDR3 protein. D genes are given only for firm matches. Only some rows state a clone size, as once, few, many or a class for expanded clones.

TRBV7-2	TRBD2	15	once	TRBJ2-2	TGTGCCAGCAGCCCCCAGGGACTAGGGGCCGGGGAGCTGTTTTTT	CASSPQGLGAGELFF
TRBV5-1	-	15	few	TRBJ1-3	TGCGCCAGCAGCTTGTTACAGGGACCTGGAAACACCATATATTTT	CASSLLQGPGNTIYF
TRBV27	-	14	-	TRBJ1-3	TGTGCCAGCAGTTTAGGTGTACCGGGAAACACCATATATTTT	CASSLGVPGNTIYF
TRBV6-6	TRBD1	16	-	TRBJ2-1	TGTGCCAGCAGTAATTCCGGGACAGGTTTTCGCAATGAGCAGTTCTTC	CASSNSGTGFRNEQFF
TRBV2	-	18	-	TRBJ1-1	TGTGCCAGCAGTGAAGCGGGGCTCGGGGGATTCATGAACACTGAAGCTTTCTTT	CASSEAGLGGFMNTEAFF
TRBV18	-	12	-	TRBJ2-5	TGTGCCAGCTCACCGCTCCAAGAGACCCAGTACTTC	CASSPLQETQYF
TRBV10-3	-	12	-	TRBJ1-4	TGTGCCATCAGCCCCGACAGTGAAAAACTGTTTTTT	CAISPDSEKLFF
TRBV27	TRBD1	15	-	TRBJ2-1	TGTGCCAGCTCTGCGGGACAGGGGATCTACAATGAGCAGTTCTTC	CASSAGQGIYNEQFF
TRBV29-1	TRBD1	13	-	TRBJ2-7	TGCAGCGTTGGACAGGGACAGTCCTACGAGCAGTACTTC	CSVGQGQSYEQYF
TRBV10-3	-	13	-	TRBJ1-2	TGTGCCATCAGTCTGGCACCCAGATCTGGCTACACCTTC	CAISLAPRSGYTF
TRBV6-5	TRBD1	14	-	TRBJ2-7	TGTGCCAGCAGACGGGACAGGGACTTTTACGAGCAGTACTTC	CASRRDRDFYEQYF
TRBV11-3	TRBD1	16	-	TRBJ2-2	TGTGCCAGCAGCCCCGGGACAGGGTCGAGAACCGGGGAGCTGTTTTTT	CASSPGTGSRTGELFF
TRBV5-4	TRBD2	14	few	TRBJ2-7	TGTGCCAGCAGCTCAGCGGGAGGGTCTTACGAGCAGTACTTC	CASSSAGGSYEQYF
TRBV12-3/TRBV12-4	-	12	-	TRBJ1-4	TGTGCCAGCAGCAGGACTAATGAAAAACTGTTTTTT	CASSRTNEKLFF
TRBV7-3	-	16	-	TRBJ1-1	TGTGCCAGCAGCCCCGGCGGTAGGGGTGCGAACACTGAAGCTTTCTTT	CASSPGGRGANTEAFF